The rows below give T cell receptor beta chains drawn from one sample of a study of shared clonotypes between healthy human individuals. Measured with immunoSEQ multiplex PCR; TCRdb has only the in-frame clones, and not every one. The profile shows 190,000 or so clones, approximately 95% of them singletons. The sequenced sample consisted of naive CD4+ T cells sorted from blood. The source is a woman aged 25 to 39 in good health. The CDR3 runs from the conserved cysteine through the conserved F or W. Each record gives: J gene, clone size, V gene, CDR3 protein. Clone size, where shown, is once, few, many, or a class for clones that have expanded.

TRBJ2-7	NA	TRBV5-6	CASSLPGLAAYEQYF
TRBJ1-1	NA	TRBV5-1	CASSQGQLATEAFF
TRBJ2-7	NA	TRBV15	CATSRSGTGAYEQYF
TRBJ1-3	NA	TRBV4-2	CASSPRAERPVNTIYF
TRBJ2-2	NA	TRBV7-9	CAGLLTGELFF
TRBJ1-2	NA	TRBV4-2	CASSLAGNGLQSYGYTF
TRBJ1-6	NA	TRBV5-1	CASSLTGVNSPLHF
TRBJ1-5	few	TRBV28	CASSLQTGGGQPQHF
TRBJ2-2	NA	TRBV9	CASSSFSGNTGELFF
TRBJ1-3	NA	TRBV5-1	CASSPPVGTGNTIYF
TRBJ2-7	once	TRBV6-1	CASSATSGRDTYEQYF
TRBJ1-2	NA	TRBV5-8	CASSKDRVGGYTF
TRBJ2-3	NA	TRBV5-4	CASSPTSATSTDTQYF
TRBJ2-7	NA	TRBV6-5	CASKGTSPPTGEQYF
TRBJ2-7	NA	TRBV28	CASRVGRGYEQYF
TRBJ2-7	NA	TRBV11-1	CASSPTGMRGHEQYF
TRBJ1-1	NA	TRBV7-9	CASSLAGRTMNTEAFF
TRBJ1-2	NA	TRBV19	CASSIVREMGYTF
NA	NA	TRBV15	CATSRRARGTNYEQYF
TRBJ1-1	NA	TRBV7-9	CASSREIEAFF
TRBJ1-2	NA	TRBV28	CASTSQGFYGYTF
TRBJ2-7	NA	TRBV10-1	CASSSGLAGLYEQYF
TRBJ1-1	NA	TRBV2	CASGGTPNTEAFF
TRBJ2-7	NA	TRBV19	CASSRNRESYEQYF
TRBJ2-7	few	TRBV5-1	CASSYFVDSSYEQYF
TRBJ1-2	once	TRBV27	CASSSQGGRYYGYTF
TRBJ1-4	NA	TRBV28	CASRQGGLEKLFF
TRBJ2-3	NA	TRBV15	CATSRVTDTQYF
TRBJ2-3	NA	TRBV5-1	CASSPRTASTDTQYF
TRBJ2-7	NA	TRBV6-1	CASSEYETSINSYEQYF
TRBJ2-5	NA	TRBV7-7	CASSPRTEYQETQYF
TRBJ1-1	NA	TRBV28	CASSLPSKGNTEAFF
TRBJ1-6	NA	TRBV6-4	CASSRTGGWNSPLHF
TRBJ2-5	once	TRBV27	CASSPWIEETQYF
TRBJ2-7	NA	TRBV19	CASSGDRVPYEQYF
TRBJ2-3	once	TRBV19	CATMTSGSTDTQYF
TRBJ2-3	NA	TRBV11-1	CASSLALASRDTQYF
TRBJ2-7	NA	TRBV28	CASTLGGQGAYEQYF
TRBJ2-7	NA	TRBV27	CASSFRGRDEQYF
TRBJ2-7	NA	TRBV6-5	CASSRPGYEQYF
TRBJ2-7	NA	TRBV10-1	CASSDRLDAYEQYF
TRBJ2-7	NA	TRBV5-1	CASSPSDAGYEQYF
TRBJ1-1	NA	TRBV11-2	CASSFPLPGQDNTEAFF
TRBJ1-1	NA	TRBV5-1	CASSLVGQEAFF
TRBJ2-2	NA	TRBV5-1	CASSWRLVSTGELFF
TRBJ1-5	NA	TRBV2	CASGDLQPQHF
TRBJ2-1	NA	TRBV6-5	CASIGAAGVPFF
TRBJ2-5	NA	TRBV28	CASSLIGHKQETQYF
TRBJ1-3	NA	TRBV19	CASTLGISGNTIYF
TRBJ1-5	few	TRBV27	CASRVDTYGNQPQHF
TRBJ2-3	NA	TRBV27	CASSWRTDTDTQYF
TRBJ2-1	NA	TRBV30	CAWSVPSKGLAAYNEQFF
TRBJ1-5	few	TRBV7-8	CASSYMGGSNQPQHF